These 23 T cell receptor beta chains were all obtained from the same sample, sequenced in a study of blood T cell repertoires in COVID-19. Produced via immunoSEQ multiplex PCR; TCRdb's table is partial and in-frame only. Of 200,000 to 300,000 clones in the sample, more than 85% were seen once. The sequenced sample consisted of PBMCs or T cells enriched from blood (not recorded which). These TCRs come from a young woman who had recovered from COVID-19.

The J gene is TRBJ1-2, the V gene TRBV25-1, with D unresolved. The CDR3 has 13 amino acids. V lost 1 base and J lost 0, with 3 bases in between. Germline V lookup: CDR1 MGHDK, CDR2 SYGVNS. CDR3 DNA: TGTGCCAGCAGTGAATCGGCTAACTATGGCTACACCTTC. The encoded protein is CASSESANYGYTF.

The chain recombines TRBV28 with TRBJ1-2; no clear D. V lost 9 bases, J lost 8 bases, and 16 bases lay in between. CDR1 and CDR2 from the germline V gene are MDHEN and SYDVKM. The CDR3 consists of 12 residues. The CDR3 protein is CASNTDFWGYTF. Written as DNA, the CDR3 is TGTGCCAGTAACACAGATTTCTGGGGCTACACCTTC.

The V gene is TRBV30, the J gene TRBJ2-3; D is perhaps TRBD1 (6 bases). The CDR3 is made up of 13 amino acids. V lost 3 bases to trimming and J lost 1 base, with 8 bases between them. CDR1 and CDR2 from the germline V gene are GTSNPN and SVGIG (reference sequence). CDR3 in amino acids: CAWREGGTDTQYF. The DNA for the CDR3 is TGTGCCTGGAGAGAGGGGGGCACAGATACGCAGTATTTT. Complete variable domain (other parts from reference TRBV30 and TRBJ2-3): SQTIHQWPATLVQPVGSPLSLECTVEGTSNPNLYWYRQAAGRGLQLLFYSVGIGQISSEVPQNLSASRPQDRQFILSSKKLLLSDSGFYLCAWREGGTDTQYFGPGTRLTVL.

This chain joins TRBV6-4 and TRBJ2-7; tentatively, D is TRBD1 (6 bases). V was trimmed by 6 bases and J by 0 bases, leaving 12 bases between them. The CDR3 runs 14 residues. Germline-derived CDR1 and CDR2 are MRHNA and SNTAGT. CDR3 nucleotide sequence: TGTGCCAGCAGGCGGACAGCTAGCTCCTACGAGCAGTACTTC. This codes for CASRRTASSYEQYF.

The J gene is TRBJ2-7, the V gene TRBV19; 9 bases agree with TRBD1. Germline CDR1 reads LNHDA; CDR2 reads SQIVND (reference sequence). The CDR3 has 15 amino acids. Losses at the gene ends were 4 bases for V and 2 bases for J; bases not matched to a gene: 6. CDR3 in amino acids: CASSTGTGSPYEQYF. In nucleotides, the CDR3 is TGTGCCAGTAGTACCGGGACAGGGTCTCCCTACGAGCAGTACTTC.

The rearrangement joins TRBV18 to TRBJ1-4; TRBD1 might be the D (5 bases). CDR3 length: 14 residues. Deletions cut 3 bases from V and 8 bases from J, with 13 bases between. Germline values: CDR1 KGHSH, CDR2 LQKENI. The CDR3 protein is CASSPGGVGEKLFF. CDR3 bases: TGTGCCAGCTCACCCGGAGGGGTCGGGGAAAAACTGTTTTTT.

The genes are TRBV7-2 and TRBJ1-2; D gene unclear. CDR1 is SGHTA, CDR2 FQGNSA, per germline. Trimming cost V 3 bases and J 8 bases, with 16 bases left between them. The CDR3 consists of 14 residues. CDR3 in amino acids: CASSFSGEAEGYTF. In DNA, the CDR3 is TGTGCCAGCAGCTTTAGTGGTGAAGCCGAAGGCTACACCTTC.

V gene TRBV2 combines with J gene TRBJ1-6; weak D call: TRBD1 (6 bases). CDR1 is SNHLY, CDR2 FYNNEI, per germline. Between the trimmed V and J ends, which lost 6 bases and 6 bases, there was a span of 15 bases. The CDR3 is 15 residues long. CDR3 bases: TGTGCCAGCAGAGGACAGCGCGTACCTAATTCACCCCTCCACTTT. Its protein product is CASRGQRVPNSPLHF.

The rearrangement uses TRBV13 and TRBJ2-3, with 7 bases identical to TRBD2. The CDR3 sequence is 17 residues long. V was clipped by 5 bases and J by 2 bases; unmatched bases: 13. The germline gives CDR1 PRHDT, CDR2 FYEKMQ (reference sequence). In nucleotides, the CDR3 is TGTGCCAGCAGCCTCTTTCTAGCGGCCGGATTCACAGATACGCAGTATTTT. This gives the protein CASSLFLAAGFTDTQYF.

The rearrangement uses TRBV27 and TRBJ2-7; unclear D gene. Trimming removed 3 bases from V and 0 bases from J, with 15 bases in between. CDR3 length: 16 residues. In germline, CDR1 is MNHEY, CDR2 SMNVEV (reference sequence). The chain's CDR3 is CASSFLGGRSSYEQYF. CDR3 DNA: TGTGCCAGCAGTTTTCTTGGCGGTAGAAGCTCCTACGAGCAGTACTTC.

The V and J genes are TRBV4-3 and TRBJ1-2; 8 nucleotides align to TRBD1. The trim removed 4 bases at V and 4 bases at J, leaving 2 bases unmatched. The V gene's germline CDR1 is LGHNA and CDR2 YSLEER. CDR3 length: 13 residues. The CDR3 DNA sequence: TGCGCCAGCAGCCCGACAGGGGTCTATGGCTACACCTTC. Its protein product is CASSPTGVYGYTF.

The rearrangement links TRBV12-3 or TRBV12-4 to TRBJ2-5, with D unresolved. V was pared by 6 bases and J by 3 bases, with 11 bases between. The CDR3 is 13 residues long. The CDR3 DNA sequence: TGTGCCAGCAGAATTGACTGGGAAGAGACCCAGTACTTC. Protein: CASRIDWEETQYF.

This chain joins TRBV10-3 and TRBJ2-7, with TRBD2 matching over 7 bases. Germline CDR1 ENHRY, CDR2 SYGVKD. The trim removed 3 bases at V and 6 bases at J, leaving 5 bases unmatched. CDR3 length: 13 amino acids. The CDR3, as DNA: TGTGCCATCAGTGATGGTCGGGGGGTCGAGCAGTACTTC. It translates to CAISDGRGVEQYF.

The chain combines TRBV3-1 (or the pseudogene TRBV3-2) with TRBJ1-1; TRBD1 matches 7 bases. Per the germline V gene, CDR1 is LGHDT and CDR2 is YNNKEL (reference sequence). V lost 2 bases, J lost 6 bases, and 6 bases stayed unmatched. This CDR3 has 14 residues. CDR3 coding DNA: TGTGCCAGCAGCCAACTCAGGGGGGCATCTGAAGCTTTCTTT. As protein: CASSQLRGASEAFF.

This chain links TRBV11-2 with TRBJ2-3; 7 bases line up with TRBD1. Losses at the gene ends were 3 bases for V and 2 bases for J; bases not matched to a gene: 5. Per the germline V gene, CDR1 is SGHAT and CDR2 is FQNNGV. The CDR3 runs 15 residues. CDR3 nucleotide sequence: TGTGCCAGCAGCTTCAACACAGGGGACACAGATACGCAGTATTTT. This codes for CASSFNTGDTDTQYF.

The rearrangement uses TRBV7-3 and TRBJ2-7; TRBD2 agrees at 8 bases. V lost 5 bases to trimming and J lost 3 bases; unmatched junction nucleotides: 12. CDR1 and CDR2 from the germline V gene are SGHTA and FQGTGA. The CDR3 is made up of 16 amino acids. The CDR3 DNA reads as TGTGCCAGCAGCCCGGACGGGGCGGGAGGATTCTACGAGCAGTACTTC. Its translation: CASSPDGAGGFYEQYF.

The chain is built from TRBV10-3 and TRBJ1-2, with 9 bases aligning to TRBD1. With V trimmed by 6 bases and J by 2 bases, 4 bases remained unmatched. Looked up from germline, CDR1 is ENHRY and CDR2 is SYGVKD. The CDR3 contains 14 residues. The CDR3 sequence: CAISPDRGNYGYTF. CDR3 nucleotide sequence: TGTGCCATCAGCCCCGACAGGGGGAACTATGGCTACACCTTC.

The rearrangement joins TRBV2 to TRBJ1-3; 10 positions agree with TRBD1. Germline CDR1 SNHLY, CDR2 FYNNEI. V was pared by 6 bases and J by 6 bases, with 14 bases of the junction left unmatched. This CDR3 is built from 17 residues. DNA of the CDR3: TGTGCCAGCAGACGGAAGGGGACAGGGGAGGCGGAAAACACCATATATTTT. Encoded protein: CASRRKGTGEAENTIYF. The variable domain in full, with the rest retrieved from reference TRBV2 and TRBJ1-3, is EPEVTQTPSHQVTQMGQEVILRCVPISNHLYFYWYRQILGQKVEFLVSFYNNEISEKSEIFDDQFSVERPDGSNFTLKIRSTKLEDSAMYFCASRRKGTGEAENTIYFGEGSWLTVV.

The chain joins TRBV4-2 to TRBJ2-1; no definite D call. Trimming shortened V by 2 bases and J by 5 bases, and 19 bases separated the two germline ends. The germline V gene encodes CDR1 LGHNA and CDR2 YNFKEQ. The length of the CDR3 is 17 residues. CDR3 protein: CASSQTTTAQIDNEQFF. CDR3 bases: TGTGCCAGCAGCCAAACTACGACTGCCCAAATAGACAATGAGCAGTTCTTC.

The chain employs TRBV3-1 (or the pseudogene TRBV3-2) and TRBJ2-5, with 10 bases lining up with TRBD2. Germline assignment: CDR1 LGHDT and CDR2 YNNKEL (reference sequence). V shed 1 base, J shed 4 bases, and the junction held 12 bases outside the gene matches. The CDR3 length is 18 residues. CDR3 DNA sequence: TGTGCCAGCAGCCAAGTTTTAGTAGCTAGCGGGAGTTTAGAGACCCAGTACTTC. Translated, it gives CASSQVLVASGSLETQYF.

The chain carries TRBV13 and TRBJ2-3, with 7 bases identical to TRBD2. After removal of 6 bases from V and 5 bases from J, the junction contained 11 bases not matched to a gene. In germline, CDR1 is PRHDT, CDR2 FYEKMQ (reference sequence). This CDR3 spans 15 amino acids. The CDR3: CASSRGLVGGDTQYF. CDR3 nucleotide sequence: TGTGCCAGCAGTCGTGGACTAGTCGGGGGAGATACGCAGTATTTT.

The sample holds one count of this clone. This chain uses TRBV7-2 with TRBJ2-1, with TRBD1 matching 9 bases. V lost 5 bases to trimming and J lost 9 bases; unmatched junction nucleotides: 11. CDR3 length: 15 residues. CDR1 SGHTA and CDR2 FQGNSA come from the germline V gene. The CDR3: CASSGVGTGNPEQFF. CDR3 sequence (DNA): TGTGCCAGCAGCGGAGTCGGGACAGGGAATCCTGAGCAGTTCTTC. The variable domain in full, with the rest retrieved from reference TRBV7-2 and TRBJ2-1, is GAGVSQSPSNKVTEKGKDVELRCDPISGHTALYWYRQSLGQGLEFLIYFQGNSAPDKSGLPSDRFSAERTGGSVSTLTIQRTQQEDSAVYLCASSGVGTGNPEQFFGPGTRLTVL.

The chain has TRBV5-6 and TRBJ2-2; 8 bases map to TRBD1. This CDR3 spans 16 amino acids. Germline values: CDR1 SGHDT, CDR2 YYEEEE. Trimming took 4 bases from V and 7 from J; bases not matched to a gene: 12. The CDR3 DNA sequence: TGTGCCAGCAGCCCCCTATGGACAGGGAGAGTCGGGGAGCTGTTTTTT. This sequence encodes CASSPLWTGRVGELFF.